These 23 T cell receptor beta chains were sequenced from one sample in a study of blood T cell repertoires in COVID-19. Sequencing was performed with immunoSEQ multiplex PCR; in TCRdb, only in-frame clones are kept and a portion is missing. The sample holds 150,000 to 200,000 clones; 85% to 90% are singletons and the top ten take about 4.4%. The sample consisted of peripheral blood. The receptors come from a human donor in a cohort sampled during active COVID-19.

The gene calls are TRBV2 and TRBJ2-5, with D maybe TRBD2 (6 bases). The CDR3 is 13 amino acids. The germline CDR1 and CDR2 sequences are SNHLY and FYNNEI. V shed 5 bases and J shed 4 bases, with 11 bases lying between them. Written as DNA, the CDR3 is TGTGCCAGCAGTCAGGACTACCGAGAGACCCAGTACTTC. Protein: CASSQDYRETQYF.

The chain recombines TRBV7-2 with TRBJ1-2; D ambiguous. CDR1 and CDR2 from the germline V gene are SGHTA and FQGNSA. V lost 5 bases to trimming and J lost 3 bases, with 10 bases between them. There are 13 residues in the CDR3. DNA for the CDR3: TGTGCCAGCAGCCCTACAGCAGACTATGGCTACACCTTC. Protein: CASSPTADYGYTF.

The chain couples TRBV4-3 to TRBJ2-7; 7 positions match TRBD2. CDR1 is LGHNA and CDR2 is YSLEER in the germline V gene. After removal of 2 bases from V and 0 bases from J, the junction contained 4 bases not matched to a gene. There are 15 residues in the CDR3. The CDR3 loop is CASSQTSAHSYEQYF. CDR3 bases: TGCGCCAGCAGCCAAACTAGCGCTCACTCCTACGAGCAGTACTTC.

V gene TRBV5-4 combines with J gene TRBJ2-2; D is undetermined. The CDR3 is 12 residues long. V lost 4 bases to trimming and J lost 6 bases, with 7 bases between them. Germline V lookup: CDR1 SGHNT, CDR2 YYREEE (reference sequence). CDR3 sequence (DNA): TGTGCCAGCAGCACAGAGCCCGGGGAGCTGTTTTTT. This translates into CASSTEPGELFF.

V gene TRBV9 combines with J gene TRBJ2-5; TRBD1 aligns across 7 bases. V lost 0 bases and J lost 5; bases outside the gene matches: 10. CDR3 size: 16 residues. CDR1 is SGDLS, CDR2 YYNGEE, per germline. CDR3 sequence reads: CASSVGAGGGMETQYF. For the CDR3, the DNA is TGTGCCAGCAGCGTAGGGGCAGGGGGTGGAATGGAGACCCAGTACTTC.

CDR3 sequence: CASSSFGTLGSGANVLTF. CDR3 in DNA: TGTGCCAGCTCATCTTTCGGGACATTGGGCTCTGGGGCCAACGTCCTGACTTTC. This chain joins TRBV18 and TRBJ2-6; tentative D call: TRBD1 (6 bases). CDR1 is KGHSH, CDR2 LQKENI, per germline. The CDR3 has 18 amino acids. V lost 5 bases and J lost 0, with 17 bases in between.

CDR3 region: CASSQGTYFGDDTEAFF. CDR3 coding DNA: TGCGCCAGCAGCCAAGGGACTTATTTCGGGGATGACACTGAAGCTTTCTTT. The chain has TRBV4-3 and TRBJ1-1; D is unclear. Trimming shortened V by 1 base and J by 3 bases, and 18 bases separated the two germline ends. Germline CDR1 reads LGHNA; CDR2 reads YSLEER. The CDR3 is 17 residues long.

This chain links TRBV2 with TRBJ1-1; TRBD1 might be the D (5 bases). Germline V gene data show CDR1 as SNHLY and CDR2 as FYNNEI. This CDR3 comprises 14 residues. V lost 5 bases and J 1 base, leaving 11 bases between the germline ends. CDR3 protein: CASSLGLPNTEAFF. CDR3 coding DNA: TGTGCCAGCAGTTTGGGACTCCCGAACACTGAAGCTTTCTTT.

The chain couples TRBV15 to TRBJ2-2, with a weak D call TRBD1 (6 bases). Germline-derived CDR1 and CDR2 are LNHNV and YYDKDF (reference sequence). This CDR3 contains 15 residues. V was pared by 8 bases and J by 3 bases, with 16 bases between. The CDR3 coding sequence is TGTGCCACCTCACTCGGACAGAGAGACACCGGGGAGCTGTTTTTT. It encodes CATSLGQRDTGELFF.

This rearrangement joins TRBV28 to TRBJ1-1; 7 nucleotides align to TRBD1. Per germline, CDR1 MDHEN and CDR2 SYDVKM. The J segment lost 5 bases and the V segment lost 4 bases, leaving 19 bases of the junction unmatched. This CDR3 is 18 amino acids long. The CDR3 sequence: CASSSPQGGWVLGTEAFF. Here the CDR3 DNA reads TGTGCCAGCAGTTCGCCCCAGGGGGGATGGGTTCTGGGGACTGAAGCTTTCTTT.

This clone was seen only once. V usage is TRBV6-6 and J usage is TRBJ1-2, with 7 bases lining up with TRBD1. Germline V lookup: CDR1 MNHNY, CDR2 SVGAGI (reference sequence). The CDR3 totals 14 residues. V gave up 7 bases and J gave up 5 bases; unmatched junction bases: 10. CDR3 DNA sequence: TGTGCCAGCAATTCAGGGGGAAAAGGATATGGCTACACCTTC. Its protein product is CASNSGGKGYGYTF.

The V call is TRBV6-6, the J call TRBJ2-3, with D possibly matching TRBD1 (6 bases). Germline CDR1 is MNHNY and CDR2 is SVGAGI (reference sequence). The CDR3 sequence is 13 residues long. V was shortened by 4 bases and J by 3 bases, with 8 bases between the two germline ends. As DNA, the CDR3 is TGTGCCAGCAGTTGGGACATGACAGATACGCAGTATTTT. Protein product: CASSWDMTDTQYF.

The V call is TRBV3-1 (or the pseudogene TRBV3-2), the J call TRBJ2-7, with 9 bases fitting TRBD2. The germline CDR1 and CDR2 sequences are LGHDT and YNNKEL (reference sequence). This CDR3 has 15 residues. The V and J ends lost 4 bases and 7 bases, in that order; junction bases with no gene match: 11. CDR3 protein: CASSPLAGRMGEQYF. The CDR3 DNA follows: TGTGCCAGCAGCCCTCTAGCGGGGCGGATGGGAGAGCAGTACTTC.

This clone was counted a single time. This chain joins TRBV11-2 and TRBJ2-3; D remains ambiguous. CDR1 is SGHAT, CDR2 FQNNGV, per germline. Between the trimmed V and J ends, which lost 6 bases and 4 bases, there was a span of 14 bases. This CDR3 contains 14 residues. CDR3: CASRWSDGADTQYF. The CDR3 DNA is TGTGCCAGCAGATGGAGCGATGGAGCAGATACGCAGTATTTT.

The chain carries TRBV5-4 and TRBJ2-6, with D possibly being TRBD2 (5 bases). The germline V gene encodes CDR1 SGHNT and CDR2 YYREEE (reference sequence). The CDR3 is 17 residues long. Trimming removed 4 bases at V and 0 bases at J, with 14 bases between. Here the CDR3 DNA reads TGTGCCAGCAGCCTAGGACTCATTAGCTCTGGGGCCAACGTCCTGACTTTC. This gives the protein CASSLGLISSGANVLTF.

The chain employs TRBV19 and TRBJ1-6, with D possibly being TRBD1 (6 bases). This CDR3 contains 16 residues. Between the trimmed V and J ends, which lost 5 bases and 5 bases, there was a span of 16 bases. Germline assignment: CDR1 LNHDA and CDR2 SQIVND (reference sequence). The CDR3 DNA reads TGTGCCAGTAGTCCCCCGAGCGGGGGCCATAATTCACCCCTCCACTTT. This gives the protein CASSPPSGGHNSPLHF.

CDR3 amino acids: CASSLGALSGELFF. The CDR3 nucleotides read TGCGCCAGCAGCTTGGGGGCTCTTTCCGGGGAGCTGTTTTTT. The rearrangement uses TRBV5-1 and TRBJ2-2; D is unclear. Germline values: CDR1 SGHRS, CDR2 YFSETQ. V lost 0 bases to trimming and J lost 6 bases, with 9 bases between them. There are 14 residues in the CDR3.

The gene calls are TRBV10-2 and TRBJ1-6; D not certain. V was pared by 7 bases and J by 5 bases, with 9 bases between. Per germline, CDR1 WSHSY and CDR2 SAAADI. The length of the CDR3 is 13 residues. The CDR3 DNA reads TGCGCCAGCACTGGGCAGGATAATTCACCCCTCCACTTT. Encoded protein: CASTGQDNSPLHF.

The chain employs TRBV18 and TRBJ2-3; 7 nucleotides align to TRBD1. The CDR3 runs to 15 residues. Per germline, CDR1 KGHSH and CDR2 LQKENI. V lost 1 base and J lost 0; bases outside the gene matches: 1. CDR3 in amino acids: CASSPQGASTDTQYF. CDR3 coding DNA: TGTGCCAGCTCACCACAGGGGGCGAGCACAGATACGCAGTATTTT.

The chain combines TRBV28 with TRBJ1-6, with D perhaps matching TRBD1 (5 bases). The CDR3 sequence is 16 residues long. CDR1 is MDHEN and CDR2 is SYDVKM in the germline V gene. Trimming removed 3 bases at V and 8 bases at J, with 17 bases between. The CDR3: CASSFGGNRFDSPLHF. DNA for the CDR3: TGTGCCAGCAGTTTTGGAGGGAACAGGTTCGATTCACCCCTCCACTTT.

The J gene is TRBJ1-4, the V gene TRBV18, with a weak D call TRBD1 (5 bases). The length of the CDR3 is 14 residues. Per the germline V gene, CDR1 is KGHSH and CDR2 is LQKENI. V lost 2 bases and J lost 3, with 7 bases in between. CDR3 nucleotide sequence: TGTGCCAGCTCACCAGCGGGGGCTAATGAAAAACTGTTTTTT. Amino acid sequence: CASSPAGANEKLFF.

This clone has a single count. CDR3 amino acids: CASSLWLAGTLHTDTQYF. CDR3 DNA sequence: TGTGCCAGCAGTTTGTGGCTAGCGGGAACCCTTCACACAGATACGCAGTATTTT. This sequence joins TRBV28 and TRBJ2-3, with 9 nucleotides matching TRBD2. The germline gives CDR1 MDHEN, CDR2 SYDVKM. The CDR3 has 18 amino acids. The J segment lost 2 bases and the V segment lost 3 bases, leaving 12 bases of the junction unmatched.

The chain carries TRBV15 and TRBJ2-7; weak D call: TRBD1 (5 bases). This CDR3 has 13 residues. The germline V and J ends were trimmed by 0 bases and 4 bases, with 7 bases remaining between them. From germline, CDR1 is LNHNV and CDR2 YYDKDF (reference sequence). The CDR3 DNA sequence: TGTGCCACCAGCAGAGACAGGGATTACGAGCAGTACTTC. Encoded protein: CATSRDRDYEQYF.